This T cell receptor (beta chain) came from a study of vaccination and CD4 T cells after COVID-19. Looking at the study overall: Six men and four women formed the convalescents, two being Hispanic. The post-vaccine samples came a median roughly 70 days after dose two (range 14 to 241). Investigators sampled a few convalescent patients at day 14 and days 161 to 241 post-vaccination. Overlapping peptides of the spike proteins of SARS-CoV-2, HCoV-NL63, HCoV-OC43 and HCoV-229E were used for cell stimulation.

Time point of the sample: late sampling 161 to 241 days after vaccination in a few convalescent patients. This sample's treatment: roughly 10-day PBMC culture with coronavirus spike peptide pools or control peptides (ViraFEST assay). Remarks on this clonotype: Its cognate antigen is unknown.

V shed 0 bases and J shed 10 bases, with 17 bases lying between them. Germline loops: CDR1 SGHRS, CDR2 YFSETQ. The CDR3 covers 16 residues. At the Johns Hopkins FTIC core, DNA taken from cultured CD4+ T cells was sequenced by way of the Oncomine TCR Beta short-read assay. TCRdb recomputed calls from the PCR reads with MiXCR, one row per CDR3 protein. The sample includes under 30,000 distinct CDR3 sequences, 36% seen only once; the top ten take 3% to 4%. The chain uses TRBV5-1 and TRBJ1-6; D unclear. Specimen: CD4+ T cells from blood, cultured in vitro, collected about 7 months after SARS-CoV-2 vaccination. This TCR came from a human donor who had recovered from COVID-19. For the CDR3, the DNA is TGCGCCAGCAGCTTGGAGGGCGGAGGGCAATTATCACCCCTCCACTTT. Its translation is CASSLEGGGQLSPLHF.